This is a list of T cell receptor beta chains from one sample in a study of Ad26.COV2.S vaccination and SARS-CoV-2 variants. TCRdb's table, derived via immunoSEQ multiplex PCR, lists solely in-frame clones and lacks some. Altogether some 390,000 clones are present, about nine tenths being singletons, with the ten largest covering around 1.9%. This specimen was peripheral blood, taken in a trial of Ad26.COV2.S vaccine versus placebo. These TCRs come from a person between 18 and 60 years old who received the Ad26.COV2.S COVID-19 vaccine or a placebo. Both conserved end residues are part of each CDR3. The D gene is left open where the match is weak. The size field is filled for only some rows; it gives once, few, many or a size class.

v_gene	abundance	d_gene	j_gene	CDR3nt	CDR3aa
TRBV4-2	.	.	TRBJ1-1	TGTGCCAGCAGCCACTATGCCCAGGGGAACACTGAAGCTTTCTTT	CASSHYAQGNTEAFF
TRBV7-3	few	.	TRBJ1-6	TGTGCCAGCAGCCGGACCTCTAATTCACCCCTCCACTTT	CASSRTSNSPLHF
TRBV24-1	.	.	TRBJ1-1	TGTGCCACCAGTGCTGATACGAACACTGAAGCTTTCTTT	CATSADTNTEAFF
TRBV5-1	.	.	TRBJ2-1	TGCGCCAGCAGCCAAACAGGCAATGAGCAGTTCTTC	CASSQTGNEQFF
TRBV5-4	few	.	TRBJ1-2	TGTGCCAGCAGCTGGTCAAGAAACTATGGCTACACCTTC	CASSWSRNYGYTF
TRBV5-4	.	.	TRBJ1-1	TGTGCCAGCAGCTTGCCACAGAGGGTCGCTGAAGCTTTCTTT	CASSLPQRVAEAFF
TRBV5-1	.	TRBD2	TRBJ2-3	TGCGCCAGCACCCTAGCGGGGGAACGTGATACGCAGTATTTT	CASTLAGERDTQYF
TRBV6-1	.	.	TRBJ2-6	TGTGCCAGCAGTGAAAGGGCAGGGGTTTCTGGGGCCAACGTCCTGACTTTC	CASSERAGVSGANVLTF
TRBV5-1	.	.	TRBJ2-7	TGCGCCAGCAGCCAAGGGGTAACCTACGAGCAGTACTTC	CASSQGVTYEQYF
TRBV11-2	.	.	TRBJ2-7	TGTGCCAGCAGCTTCCAGCGTCCGTACGAGCAGTACTTC	CASSFQRPYEQYF
TRBV5-1	.	.	TRBJ2-5	TGCGCCAGCAGCCTGAGGGGGAGAGAGACCCAGTACTTC	CASSLRGRETQYF
TRBV9	.	.	TRBJ1-3	TGTGCCAGCAGCGTATTTGGGTCGTTCTCTGGAAACACCATATATTTT	CASSVFGSFSGNTIYF